The 19 T cell receptor beta chains below were found in one sample sequenced in a study of blood T cell repertoires in COVID-19. TCRdb's copy holds only in-frame clones and misses some; the assay was immunoSEQ multiplex PCR. Of about 360,000 clones listed, around nine tenths are singletons. The specimen was peripheral blood. These receptors all come from a human donor in a cohort sampled during active COVID-19.

The J gene is TRBJ1-4, the V gene TRBV13; TRBD1 might be the D (5 bases). V was clipped by 5 bases and J by 3 bases, with 13 bases between them. From germline, CDR1 is PRHDT and CDR2 FYEKMQ (reference sequence). CDR3 length: 15 amino acids. The CDR3 reads CASSNAGGSNEKLFF. Written as DNA, the CDR3 is TGTGCCAGCAGCAACGCCGGGGGGTCTAATGAAAAACTGTTTTTT. The entire variable domain, with the rest obtained from reference TRBV13 and TRBJ1-4, is as follows: AAGVIQSPRHLIKEKRETATLKCYPIPRHDTVYWYQQGPGQDPQFLISFYEKMQSDKGSIPDRFSAQQFSDYHSELNMSSLELGDSALYFCASSNAGGSNEKLFFGSGTQLSVL.

V is TRBV10-3 and J is TRBJ1-1; D perhaps matches TRBD1 (6 bases). Per germline, CDR1 ENHRY and CDR2 SYGVKD. V was clipped by 6 bases and J by 1 base, with 12 bases between them. The length of the CDR3 is 14 residues. The CDR3 here is CAIRAGDGNTEAFF. CDR3 coding DNA: TGTGCCATCAGGGCAGGGGATGGGAACACTGAAGCTTTCTTT.

V gene TRBV19 combines with J gene TRBJ2-2, with 9 bases identical to TRBD2. V trimming: 10 bases; J trimming: 4 bases; junction bases outside the gene matches: 7. Germline CDR1 and CDR2: LNHDA and SQIVND (reference sequence). The CDR3 length is 14 residues. Here the CDR3 DNA reads TGTGCCACCTCACGACTAGCGGTCACCGGGGAGCTGTTTTTT. Translation gives CATSRLAVTGELFF.

CDR3 nucleotides: TGCAGCGTTTCGCCGGGACAGGGTGCCAGGGAGCAGTTCTTC. Protein product: CSVSPGQGAREQFF. V and J are TRBV29-1 and TRBJ2-1, with 9 bases identical to TRBD1. The CDR3 totals 14 residues. The V gene's germline CDR1 is SQVTM and CDR2 ANQGSEA. Trimming at V came to 5 bases and at J to 10 bases, leaving 12 bases not matched to a gene.

The chain recombines TRBV5-4 with TRBJ2-1, with TRBD1 matching 9 bases. V shed 4 bases, J shed 2 bases, and the junction held 10 bases outside the gene matches. This CDR3 contains 17 residues. The V gene's germline CDR1 is SGHNT and CDR2 YYREEE (reference sequence). DNA of the CDR3: TGTGCCAGCAGCAGACCGGGACAGGGATTCCCCTACAATGAGCAGTTCTTC. The encoded protein is CASSRPGQGFPYNEQFF.

V is TRBV27 and J is TRBJ1-1; D not resolved. The CDR3 has 13 residues. Germline loops: CDR1 MNHEY, CDR2 SMNVEV (reference sequence). V shed 2 bases and J shed 1 base, with 5 bases lying between them. CDR3 loop: CASSLVANTEAFF. CDR3 in DNA: TGTGCCAGCAGTTTAGTGGCGAACACTGAAGCTTTCTTT.

For the CDR3, the DNA is TGCGCCAGCAGCGAGGGACAGGATATCTATGGCTACACCTTC. Translation: CASSEGQDIYGYTF. The chain links TRBV5-1 to TRBJ1-2, with 8 bases lining up with TRBD1. CDR3 length equals 14 residues. Germline CDR1 SGHRS, CDR2 YFSETQ. V shed 4 bases, J shed 4 bases, and the junction held 6 bases outside the gene matches.

The CDR3 DNA reads as TGCGCCAGCAGCTTCACAGACGGCACAGATACGCAGTATTTT. Its translation is CASSFTDGTDTQYF. The J gene is TRBJ2-3, the V gene TRBV5-1; D is ambiguous. With 2 bases removed from V and 1 base from J, the gap between germline ends came to 8 bases. There are 14 residues in the CDR3. CDR1 and CDR2 from the germline V gene are SGHRS and YFSETQ.

The sample holds a few counts of this clone. V is TRBV9 and J is TRBJ2-1, with TRBD2 identical over 8 bases. Germline trimming cut 1 base from V and 6 bases from J; bases unmatched to any gene: 6. The germline gives CDR1 SGDLS, CDR2 YYNGEE. The CDR3 is 15 amino acids. This CDR3 reads CASSVRGTSLNEQFF. Written as DNA, the CDR3 is TGTGCCAGCAGCGTACGAGGGACTAGTCTCAATGAGCAGTTCTTC.

The genes are TRBV7-2 and TRBJ2-7, with a weak D call TRBD2 (5 bases). V was cut by 1 base and J by 0 bases, with 13 bases left in between. In germline, CDR1 is SGHTA, CDR2 FQGNSA. The CDR3 extends over 16 amino acids. As DNA, the CDR3 is TGTGCCAGCAGCTTAGGATTCTCGGGGAGCTCCTACGAGCAGTACTTC. This gives the protein CASSLGFSGSSYEQYF.

This clone was recorded many times. The V and J genes are TRBV6-2 or TRBV6-3 and TRBJ2-1, with TRBD2 identical over 8 bases. There are 16 residues in the CDR3. Germline V CDR1 and CDR2: MNHEY, SVGEGT. The V and J ends lost 4 bases and 6 bases, in that order; junction bases with no gene match: 11. CDR3 sequence: CASSSLIGGASNEQFF. CDR3 sequence (DNA): TGTGCCAGCAGTTCCCTTATCGGGGGGGCCAGCAATGAGCAGTTCTTC.

The chain employs TRBV6-5 and TRBJ2-7; 8 bases fit TRBD2. V trimming: 0 bases; J trimming: 3 bases; junction bases outside the gene matches: 4. The CDR3 is 15 amino acids. The germline V gene has CDR1 MNHEY and CDR2 SVGAGI. CDR3 DNA: TGTGCCAGCAGTTACTCGGGCAGCGGGAGCTACGAGCAGTACTTC. Its translation: CASSYSGSGSYEQYF.

This clone was picked up one time. The CDR3 protein is CASSMGTGGLDEQFF. In DNA, the CDR3 is TGTGCCAGTAGTATGGGGACAGGGGGCTTAGATGAGCAGTTCTTC. The V call is TRBV19, the J call TRBJ2-1; 12 bases are shared with TRBD1. The junction had 5 bases not matched to a gene; V was cut back by 3 bases and J by 8 bases. The CDR3 has 15 residues. The V gene's germline CDR1 is LNHDA and CDR2 SQIVND (reference sequence).

The table lists this clone with a few counts. V usage is TRBV5-4 and J usage is TRBJ1-1, with 7 nucleotides matching TRBD1. Germline V gene sequence: CDR1 SGHNT, CDR2 YYREEE (reference sequence). V lost 3 bases to trimming and J lost 4 bases; unmatched junction nucleotides: 3. This CDR3 contains 13 residues. Here the CDR3 reads CASSYRGGTEAFF. The CDR3 DNA follows: TGTGCCAGCAGCTACAGGGGTGGCACTGAAGCTTTCTTT.

The chain uses TRBV30 and TRBJ2-5; possible D gene TRBD2, 6 bases. Trimming removed 2 bases from V and 0 bases from J, with 13 bases in between. From germline, CDR1 is GTSNPN and CDR2 SVGIG (reference sequence). The CDR3 is made up of 15 amino acids. For the CDR3, the DNA is TGTGCCTGGAGTCCGGGAGCCGGCTACCAAGAGACCCAGTACTTC. Its translation: CAWSPGAGYQETQYF.

CDR3 region: CASSSQVTGSDTQYF. CDR3 DNA: TGCGCCAGCAGTTCACAGGTCACCGGTTCAGATACGCAGTATTTT. This rearrangement joins TRBV5-1 to TRBJ2-3, with D tentatively TRBD1 (5 bases). Germline CDR1 SGHRS, CDR2 YFSETQ. This CDR3 has 15 residues. The germline V and J ends were trimmed by 5 bases and 4 bases, with 17 bases remaining between them.

This clone was recorded only once. This rearrangement joins TRBV6-5 to TRBJ2-3, with D perhaps matching TRBD1 (7 bases). This CDR3 is 15 amino acids long. CDR1 and CDR2 (germline): MNHEY, SVGAGI. Trimming cost V 6 bases and J 4 bases, with 17 bases left between them. CDR3 sequence (DNA): TGTGCCAGCAGAGCAGGGGGTGGCGGGGCAGATACGCAGTATTTT. This encodes CASRAGGGGADTQYF.

The rearrangement links TRBV7-9 to TRBJ1-1; 10 bases are shared with TRBD1. J lost 11 bases, V lost 1 base, and 7 bases had no gene match. The length of the CDR3 is 14 residues. Germline V CDR1 and CDR2: SEHNR, FQNEAQ (reference sequence). The CDR3 sequence is CASSLDDRGPTAFF. The CDR3 DNA reads TGTGCCAGCAGCTTAGACGACAGGGGGCCCACGGCTTTCTTT. The full variable domain, with the rest looked up from reference TRBV7-9 and TRBJ1-1, is DTGVSQNPRHKITKRGQNVTFRCDPISEHNRLYWYRQTLGQGPEFLTYFQNEAQLEKSRLLSDRFSAERPKGSFSTLEIQRTEQGDSAMYLCASSLDDRGPTAFFGQGTRLTVV.

The chain employs TRBV5-6 and TRBJ2-1; TRBD1 aligns across 8 bases. Germline CDR1 and CDR2: SGHDT and YYEEEE. The length of the CDR3 is 16 residues. Losses at the gene ends were 4 bases for V and 0 bases for J; bases not matched to a gene: 6. The CDR3 loop reads CASSPTGANSYNEQFF. CDR3 DNA: TGTGCCAGCAGCCCGACAGGGGCTAACTCCTACAATGAGCAGTTCTTC.